This entry lists 9 T cell receptor beta chains sequenced from one sample in a study of cytomegalovirus exposure and HLA in healthy donors. PCR amplification relied on 60 Vbeta primers (plus 13 Jbeta primers). Measured with immunoSEQ multiplex PCR; TCRdb has only the in-frame clones, and not every one. The sample includes roughly 190,000 clones, around 79% of them seen just once. The sample taken for sequencing was PBMCs. Every receptor here comes from a girl aged 10 to 17 in good health and CMV-seropositive.

This chain uses TRBV4-3 with TRBJ2-5; D possibly corresponds to TRBD1 (6 bases). The CDR3 totals 15 residues. The germline gives CDR1 LGHNA, CDR2 YSLEER. V was cut by 4 bases and J by 5 bases, with 17 bases left in between. The CDR3 bases are TGCGCCAGCAGCCGACTGGACAGCCCCAGGGAGACCCAGTACTTC. Encoded protein: CASSRLDSPRETQYF.

This clone came up a few times. V and J are TRBV25-1 and TRBJ2-2, with 8 bases matching TRBD1. V lost 9 bases, J lost 8 bases, and 5 bases stayed unmatched. The length of the CDR3 is 12 residues. The germline V gene encodes CDR1 MGHDK and CDR2 SYGVNS. The CDR3 nucleotides read TGTGCCAGACTGGACAGGGTTGGGGAGCTGTTTTTT. Amino acid sequence: CARLDRVGELFF.

The chain joins TRBV11-3 to TRBJ2-7; D call uncertain. The CDR3 has 14 residues. CDR1 is SGHNT, CDR2 YENEEA, per germline. Between the trimmed V and J ends, which lost 0 bases and 5 bases, there was a span of 11 bases. The CDR3 region is CASSLESTRHEQYF. In nucleotides, the CDR3 is TGTGCCAGCAGCTTAGAGTCGACTCGACACGAGCAGTACTTC.

The rearrangement uses TRBV10-3 and TRBJ2-2; 9 nucleotides agree with TRBD2. This CDR3 is 18 amino acids long. The V segment lost 8 bases and the J segment 5 bases; nucleotides outside the gene matches: 18. Germline CDR1 is ENHRY and CDR2 is SYGVKD. The CDR3: CAIDSGQAGGITTGELFF. The CDR3 DNA is TGTGCCATCGATTCCGGTCAGGCGGGGGGGATAACGACCGGGGAGCTGTTTTTT.

The rearrangement uses TRBV20-1 and TRBJ1-1, with TRBD1 matching over 8 bases. J gave up 8 bases and V 6 bases, and 5 bases lay outside the gene matches. Germline lookup yields CDR1 DFQATT and CDR2 SNEGSKA (reference sequence). The length of the CDR3 is 11 residues. The CDR3 reads CSAPDRGEAFF. The CDR3 bases are TGCAGTGCCCCTGACAGGGGCGAAGCTTTCTTT.

This clone was detected only a few times. The chain couples TRBV23-1 to TRBJ1-6, with D tentatively TRBD1 (5 bases). TRBV23-1 counts as an open reading frame of uncertain function. The CDR3 runs 14 residues. V lost 6 bases to trimming and J lost 10 bases, with 16 bases between them. In nucleotides, the CDR3 is TGCGCCAGCAGGGACGCGACAGAAAGGTCACCCCTCCACTTT. It specifies CASRDATERSPLHF.

The rearrangement links TRBV10-3 to TRBJ2-3; D is unresolved. The V and J ends lost 5 bases and 2 bases respectively, with 8 bases between them. CDR3 length equals 13 residues. From germline, CDR1 is ENHRY and CDR2 SYGVKD. Here the CDR3 reads CAISSFSTDTQYF. Written as DNA, the CDR3 is TGTGCCATCAGTTCCTTCTCCACAGATACGCAGTATTTT.

This clone was counted a single time. This chain joins TRBV4-2 and TRBJ2-5, with 12 positions matching TRBD2. The CDR3 runs 18 residues. With 0 bases clipped from V and 2 bases from J, the junction kept 7 bases outside the gene matches. Germline V lookup: CDR1 LGHNA, CDR2 YNFKEQ. CDR3 region: CASSQDPGLAGKQETQYF. The CDR3 DNA is TGTGCCAGCAGCCAAGATCCCGGACTAGCGGGGAAACAAGAGACCCAGTACTTC.

This rearrangement joins TRBV11-3 to TRBJ1-2, with TRBD1 as a possible D gene (6 bases). The CDR3 has 13 residues. Trimming removed 5 bases at V and 6 bases at J, with 13 bases between. Germline CDR1 reads SGHNT; CDR2 reads YENEEA. The CDR3 sequence is CASSPQGQNGYTF. As DNA, the CDR3 is TGTGCCAGCAGCCCCCAGGGGCAGAATGGCTACACCTTC. Based on the CDR3 plus reference TRBV11-3 and TRBJ1-2, the full variable domain is EAGVVQSPRYKIIEKKQPVAFWCNPISGHNTLYWYLQNLGQGPELLIRYENEEAVDDSQLPKDRFSAERLKGVDSTLKIQPAELGDSAVYLCASSPQGQNGYTFGSGTRLTVV.